This T cell receptor beta chain appears in the sequencing data of a study of blood T cells in healthy people across ages. Through a sample-barcoded 5' primer and a J-beta primer mix, a second PCR was run for about 6 to 12 cycles. Each TCR beta cDNA got a 12-nucleotide random molecular identifier. Each sample yielded at least 3 million CDR3-containing paired-end reads. TCRdb analysed the 5' RACE reads with MiXCR anew, one entry per CDR3 protein. Among roughly 800,000 distinct CDR3 sequences, roughly 34% were seen once, and the ten largest hold 13%. Study-wide points: With age, beta diversity per million T cells declined roughly linearly, significantly by roughly 40. Researchers said unsorted PBMCs prevented a conclusive naive versus antigen-experienced comparison.

Ten or more counts support this clonotype. The antigen is unknown. The source material was blood. The source of this sequence is a young man in good health.

For the CDR3, the DNA is TGTGCCAGCAGCAATACGGGCTTCCAAGAGACCCAGTACTTC. It codes for CASSNTGFQETQYF. This chain connects TRBV7-2 to TRBJ2-5; D is uncertain. The CDR3 spans 14 residues. V gave up 5 bases and J gave up 1 base, with 11 bases separating them. Germline CDR1 and CDR2: SGHTA and FQGNSA.